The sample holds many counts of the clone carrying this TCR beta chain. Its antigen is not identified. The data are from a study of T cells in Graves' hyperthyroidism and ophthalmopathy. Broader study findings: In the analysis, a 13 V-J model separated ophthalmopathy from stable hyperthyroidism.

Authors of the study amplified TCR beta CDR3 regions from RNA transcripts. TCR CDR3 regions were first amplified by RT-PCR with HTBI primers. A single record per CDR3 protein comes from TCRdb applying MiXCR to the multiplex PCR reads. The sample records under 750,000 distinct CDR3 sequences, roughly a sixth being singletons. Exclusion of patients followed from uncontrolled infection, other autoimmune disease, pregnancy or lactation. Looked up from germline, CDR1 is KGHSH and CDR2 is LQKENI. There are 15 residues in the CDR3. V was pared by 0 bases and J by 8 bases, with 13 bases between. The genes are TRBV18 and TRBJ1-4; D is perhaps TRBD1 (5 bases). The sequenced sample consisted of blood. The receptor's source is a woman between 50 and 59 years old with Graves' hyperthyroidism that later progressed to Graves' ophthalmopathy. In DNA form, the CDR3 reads TGTGCCAGCTCACCACCGGGGGGTAGGAGCGAAAAACTGTTTTTT. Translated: CASSPPGGRSEKLFF. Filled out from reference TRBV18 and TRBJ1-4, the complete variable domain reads NAGVMQNPRHLVRRRGQEARLRCSPMKGHSHVYWYRQLPEEGLKFMVYLQKENIIDESGMPKERFSAEFPKEGPSILRIQQVVRGDSAAYFCASSPPGGRSEKLFFGSGTQLSVL.